This T cell receptor beta chain was identified during a study of blood T cell repertoires in COVID-19. Measured with immunoSEQ multiplex PCR; TCRdb has only the in-frame clones, and not every one. Found here are around 360,000 clones, around 87% of them singletons; the top ten hold over 9.5%. The CDR3 runs 16 residues. The germline V gene has CDR1 KGHSH and CDR2 LQKENI. Unmatched junction bases numbered 9, after V lost 3 bases and J lost 4 bases. This sequence was found in a woman aged 30 to 39 with COVID-19, enrolled during active disease. The sequencing input was peripheral blood. The chain links TRBV18 to TRBJ2-1; 7 nucleotides match TRBD2. DNA of the CDR3: TGTGCCAGCTCACCGCGGCTAGCGGCGATTTACAATGAGCAGTTCTTC. This encodes CASSPRLAAIYNEQFF. The full variable domain, rest sourced from reference TRBV18 and TRBJ2-1, is NAGVMQNPRHLVRRRGQEARLRCSPMKGHSHVYWYRQLPEEGLKFMVYLQKENIIDESGMPKERFSAEFPKEGPSILRIQQVVRGDSAAYFCASSPRLAAIYNEQFFGPGTRLTVL.